This T cell receptor beta chain comes out of a study of post-analysis software for immune sequencing data. Turning to the study itself: Progressive-relapsing, secondary progressive and relapsing-remitting multiple sclerosis were among the disease courses included. General study points: TRBV5-6, TRBV5-1 and TRBV20-1 were among about 5 TRBV segments more frequent in patients than controls. The study found significantly lower normalized Chao1 diversity in multiple sclerosis patients than in controls. F measure showed strong co-clustering of same-batch samples.

Note on this clonotype: Its antigen is unknown.

The library was made from cDNA and included unique molecular identifiers. cDNA molecules numbering approximately 500,000 came from roughly 1 to 10 million T cells. One entry per CDR3 protein results from TCRdb running MiXCR on the PCR reads. The sample comprises about 540,000 distinct CDR3 sequences, under 40% of which are singletons, and 4.5% to 7.5% rests with the top ten. There are 15 residues in the CDR3. V dropped 5 bases and J dropped 3 bases, with 17 bases sitting between them. The chain has TRBV12-3 or TRBV12-4 and TRBJ2-7; D may be TRBD2 (6 bases). The sequence came from a girl under 18 with multiple sclerosis. Sequenced input: blood. The CDR3 protein is CASSPTPGDGYEQYF. The CDR3 DNA reads as TGTGCCAGCAGTCCTACACCGGGGGACGGCTACGAGCAGTACTTC.